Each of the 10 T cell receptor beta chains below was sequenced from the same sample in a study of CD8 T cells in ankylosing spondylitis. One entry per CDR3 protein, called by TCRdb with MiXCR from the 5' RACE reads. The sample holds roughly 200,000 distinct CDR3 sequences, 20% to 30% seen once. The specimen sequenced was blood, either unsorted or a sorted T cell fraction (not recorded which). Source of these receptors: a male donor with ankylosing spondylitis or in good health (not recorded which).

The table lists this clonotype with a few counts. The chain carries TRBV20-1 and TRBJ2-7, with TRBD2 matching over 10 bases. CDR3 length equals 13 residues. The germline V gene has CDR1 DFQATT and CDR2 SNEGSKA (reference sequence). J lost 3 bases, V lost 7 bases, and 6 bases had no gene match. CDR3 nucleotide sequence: TGCAGTGTCCCGACTAGCGGGCTCTACGAGCAGTACTTC. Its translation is CSVPTSGLYEQYF.

In DNA, the CDR3 is TGTGCCAGCAGCTTACATTCCACAGATACGCAGTATTTT. Translation gives CASSLHSTDTQYF. The chain carries TRBV7-2 and TRBJ2-3; D gene ambiguous. Trimming removed 2 bases at V and 2 bases at J, with 5 bases between. There are 13 residues in the CDR3. The germline V gene encodes CDR1 SGHTA and CDR2 FQGNSA.

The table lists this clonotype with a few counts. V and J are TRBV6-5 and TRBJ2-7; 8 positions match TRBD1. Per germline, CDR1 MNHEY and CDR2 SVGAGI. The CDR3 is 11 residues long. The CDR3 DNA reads TGTGTAACAGGGGGATCATACGAGCAGTACTTC. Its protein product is CVTGGSYEQYF.

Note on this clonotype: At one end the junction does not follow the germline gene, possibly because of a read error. The CDR3, as DNA: TGTGCCAGCAATTCCGGGACTAGCTCGCATTTT. Translating it yields CASNSGTSSHF. The V gene is TRBV6-2 or TRBV6-3, the J gene TRBJ2-3, with 9 bases that match TRBD2. The CDR3 sequence is 11 residues long. The germline V gene encodes CDR1 MNHEY and CDR2 SVGEGT.

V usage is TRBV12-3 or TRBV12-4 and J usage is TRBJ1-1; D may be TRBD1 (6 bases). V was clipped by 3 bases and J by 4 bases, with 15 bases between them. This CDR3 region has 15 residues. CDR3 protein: CASSFRDRISTEAFF. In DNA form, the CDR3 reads TGTGCCAGCAGTTTCCGCGACAGGATAAGCACTGAAGCTTTCTTT.

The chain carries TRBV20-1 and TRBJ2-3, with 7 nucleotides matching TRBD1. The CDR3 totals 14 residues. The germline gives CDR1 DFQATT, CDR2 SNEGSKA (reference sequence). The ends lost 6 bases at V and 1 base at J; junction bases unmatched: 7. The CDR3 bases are TGCAGTGCCCCAGCTGGGACAGGCACAGATACGCAGTATTTT. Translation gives CSAPAGTGTDTQYF.

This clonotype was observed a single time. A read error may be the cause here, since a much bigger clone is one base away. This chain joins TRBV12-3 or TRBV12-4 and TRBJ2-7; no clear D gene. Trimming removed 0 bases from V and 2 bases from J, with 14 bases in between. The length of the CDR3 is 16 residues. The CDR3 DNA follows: TGTGCCAGCAGTTTAGCGGTGGCTCGCTTTACCTACGAGCAGTACTTC. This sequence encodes CASSLAVARFTYEQYF.

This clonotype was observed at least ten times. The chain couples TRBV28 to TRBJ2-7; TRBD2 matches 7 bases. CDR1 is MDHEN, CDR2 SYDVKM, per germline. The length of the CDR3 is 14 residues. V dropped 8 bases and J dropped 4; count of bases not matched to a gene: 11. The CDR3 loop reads CASHPGGSIYEQYF. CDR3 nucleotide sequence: TGTGCCAGCCATCCCGGCGGGAGTATTTACGAGCAGTACTTC. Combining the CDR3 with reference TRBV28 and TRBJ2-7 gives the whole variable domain DVKVTQSSRYLVKRTGEKVFLECVQDMDHENMFWYRQDPGLGLRLIYFSYDVKMKEKGDIPEGYSVSREKKERFSLILESASTNQTSMYLCASHPGGSIYEQYFGPGTRLTVT.

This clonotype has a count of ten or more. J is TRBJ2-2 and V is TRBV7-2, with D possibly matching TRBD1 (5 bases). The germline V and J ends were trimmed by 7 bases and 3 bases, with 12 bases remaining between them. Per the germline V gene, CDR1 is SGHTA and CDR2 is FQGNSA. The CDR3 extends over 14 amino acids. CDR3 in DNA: TGTGCCAGCACCTTTAGGGGTTACACCGGGGAGCTGTTTTTT. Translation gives CASTFRGYTGELFF.

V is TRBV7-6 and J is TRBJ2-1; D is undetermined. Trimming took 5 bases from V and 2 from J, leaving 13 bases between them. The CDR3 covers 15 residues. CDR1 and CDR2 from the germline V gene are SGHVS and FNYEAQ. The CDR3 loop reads CASSPRSDAYNEQFF. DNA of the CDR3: TGTGCCAGCAGCCCCAGGAGCGACGCCTACAATGAGCAGTTCTTC. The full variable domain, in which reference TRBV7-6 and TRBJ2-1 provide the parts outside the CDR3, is GAGVSQSPRYKVTKRGQDVALRCDPISGHVSLYWYRQALGQGPEFLTYFNYEAQQDKSGLPNDRFSAERPEGSISTLTIQRTEQRDSAMYRCASSPRSDAYNEQFFGPGTRLTVL.